This T cell receptor beta chain stems from a study of blood T cell repertoires in COVID-19. Germline CDR1 and CDR2: SEHNR and FQNEAQ (reference sequence). Deletions cut 5 bases from V and 6 bases from J, with 23 bases between. This CDR3 comprises 17 residues. Measured with immunoSEQ multiplex PCR; TCRdb has only the in-frame clones, and not every one. The sample contains over 14,000 clones, about nine tenths of which appear only once. The chain combines TRBV7-9 with TRBJ2-1, with D possibly being TRBD1 (5 bases). This TCR was recovered from a human donor in a cohort sampled during active COVID-19. The sample taken for sequencing was peripheral blood. The CDR3 nucleotides read TGTGCCAGCAGCCCCCCCTTCAGGGCCCCACAACCCAATGAGCAGTTCTTC. The encoded protein is CASSPPFRAPQPNEQFF.